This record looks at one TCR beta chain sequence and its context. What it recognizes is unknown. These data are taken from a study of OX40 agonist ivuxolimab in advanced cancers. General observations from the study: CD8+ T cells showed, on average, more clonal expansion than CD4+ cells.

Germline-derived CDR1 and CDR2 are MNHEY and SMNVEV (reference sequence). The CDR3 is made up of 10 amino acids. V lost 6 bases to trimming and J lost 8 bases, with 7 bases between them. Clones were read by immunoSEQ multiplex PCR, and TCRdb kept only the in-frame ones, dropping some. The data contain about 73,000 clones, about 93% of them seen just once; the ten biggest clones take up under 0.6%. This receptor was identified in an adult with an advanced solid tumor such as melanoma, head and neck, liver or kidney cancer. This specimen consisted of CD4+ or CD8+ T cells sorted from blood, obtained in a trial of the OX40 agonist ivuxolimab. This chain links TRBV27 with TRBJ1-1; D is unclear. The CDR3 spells CASSGGEAFF. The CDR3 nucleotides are TGTGCCAGCAGCGGAGGAGAAGCTTTCTTT.